Listed below are T cell receptor beta chains from one sample, sequenced in a study of cytomegalovirus exposure and HLA in healthy donors. Sequencing was performed with immunoSEQ multiplex PCR; in TCRdb, only in-frame clones are kept and a portion is missing. The sample yields about 94,000 clones, roughly three fifths seen once. Sequencing input: PBMCs. The receptor source for this set is a man aged 30 to 39 in good health and CMV-seronegative. Both conserved end residues are part of each CDR3. The D gene is left open where the match is weak. Part of the rows lack a size; the others show once, few, many or a class for expanded clones.

V gene	clone size	J gene	D gene	CDR3 protein	CDR3 DNA
TRBV10-3	.	TRBJ1-1	.	CAISSGDSEAFF	TGTGCCATCTCATCCGGGGATTCTGAAGCTTTCTTT
TRBV28	few	TRBJ1-4	TRBD1	CASSTNSGTGIGKLFF	TGTGCCAGCAGCACAAATTCCGGGACAGGGATTGGAAAACTGTTTTTT
TRBV15	.	TRBJ2-1	TRBD1	CATSRDRTGFDEQFF	TGTGCCACCAGCAGAGATCGGACAGGGTTTGATGAGCAGTTCTTC
TRBV29-1	.	TRBJ2-5	.	CSVAPGFRETQYF	TGCAGCGTTGCCCCAGGGTTCAGAGAGACCCAGTACTTC
TRBV7-9	once	TRBJ2-5	.	CASSLDTRPTETQYF	TGTGCCAGCAGCTTAGATACTAGACCTACGGAGACCCAGTACTTC
TRBV29-1	once	TRBJ2-6	.	CSARGSSGANVLTF	TGCAGCGCCCGAGGGTCCTCTGGGGCCAACGTCCTGACTTTC
TRBV25-1	.	TRBJ2-7	.	CASSEFGRGNEQYF	TGTGCCAGCAGTGAATTTGGCAGGGGAAACGAGCAGTACTTC
TRBV11-2	.	TRBJ1-1	.	CASSLDPGQSAFF	TGTGCCAGCAGCTTAGATCCAGGGCAATCAGCTTTCTTT
TRBV7-2	.	TRBJ2-7	TRBD2	CASSLVAGVISYEQYF	TGTGCCAGCAGCTTAGTTGCGGGAGTTATTTCCTACGAGCAGTACTTC
TRBV25-1	.	TRBJ2-7	.	CASSGGAYEQYF	TGTGCCAGCAGTGGCGGGGCCTACGAGCAGTACTTC
TRBV29-1	.	TRBJ2-1	.	CSVESQSSYNEQFF	TGCAGCGTTGAATCACAGAGCTCCTACAATGAGCAGTTCTTC
TRBV6-6	.	TRBJ2-7	.	CASSYSKQSYEQYF	TGTGCCAGCAGTTACTCGAAACAATCCTACGAGCAGTACTTC
TRBV7-9	.	TRBJ2-7	.	CASSPRAGEVGTYEQYF	TGTGCCAGCAGCCCACGGGCAGGGGAAGTGGGCACCTACGAGCAGTACTTC
TRBV28	.	TRBJ1-1	.	CASSLYISEAFF	TGTGCCAGCAGTTTATACATCTCTGAAGCTTTCTTT
TRBV14	once	TRBJ1-6	.	CASSQDRGTYNSPLHF	TGTGCCAGCAGCCAAGATAGGGGGACCTATAATTCACCCCTCCACTTT
TRBV11-2	once	TRBJ2-3	.	CASSGLRSTDTQYF	TGTGCCAGCAGCGGCCTGCGGAGCACAGATACGCAGTATTTT
TRBV7-9	few	TRBJ2-3	TRBD2	CASSPIPDLAGLTDTQYF	TGTGCCAGCAGCCCCATTCCCGACCTAGCGGGGCTCACAGATACGCAGTATTTT